This T cell receptor beta chain was identified during a study of technical replicates of blood from several donors. The assay was immunoSEQ multiplex PCR, and TCRdb's table has in-frame clones only and misses some. The sample has more than 70,000 clones, 96% seen once. V was trimmed by 4 bases and J by 6 bases, leaving 8 bases between them. The germline gives CDR1 SGDLS, CDR2 YYNGEE. The CDR3 spans 12 residues. Sequenced material: T cells isolated from PBMCs. The source is a human donor in good health. This chain uses TRBV9 with TRBJ2-1; D unresolved. CDR3 sequence reads: CASSLTGNEQFF. CDR3 DNA sequence: TGTGCCAGCAGCCTCACCGGCAATGAGCAGTTCTTC.